Sequencing of this T cell receptor beta chain was carried out in a study of identical twins. Findings and caveats of the study: Some out-of-frame alpha sequences were shared by twins, and these showed excess low generation probability. Excess sharing by twins proved weaker in beta out-of-frame sequences. Not following the same donors, the study drew its conclusions from cross-sectional statistical analysis.

Concerning this clonotype itself: Antigen unknown.

From germline, CDR1 is KGHDR and CDR2 SFDVKD. The CDR3 consists of 15 residues. Trimming took off 3 bases at V and 6 bases at J, with 13 bases between the two ends. A universal primer binding site was introduced by template switching. The final cDNA contained unique molecular identifiers. TCRdb independently ran MiXCR on the 5' RACE reads; one entry per CDR3 protein. The sample includes approximately 150,000 distinct CDR3 sequences, approximately 3.5% of them seen just once. Sample: memory T cells sorted from blood. This receptor was obtained from a man aged 18 to 35 in good health. V and J are TRBV24-1 and TRBJ2-2; perhaps TRBD2 as D (5 bases). The CDR3 loop reads CATSDPTNGAGELFF. The CDR3 nucleotides read TGTGCCACCAGTGATCCGACCAACGGGGCCGGGGAGCTGTTTTTT.